This T cell receptor beta chain was sequenced for a study of T cells in Graves' hyperthyroidism and ophthalmopathy. Among the patients, aged 18 to 65, hyperthyroidism was newly diagnosed and had lasted under 2 months. Every diagnosis used clinical symptoms, serum thyroxine and TRAb, thyroid ultrasound and orbital computed tomography. PBMCs were obtained from approximately 10 ml fresh peripheral blood. V shed 0 bases and J shed 5 bases, with 8 bases lying between them. Germline lookup yields CDR1 SGHAT and CDR2 FQNNGV. This CDR3 has 13 residues. RNA transcripts served as the template for amplifying TCR beta CDR3 regions. The TCR CDR3 first-round RT-PCR relied on the HTBI primer set. TCRdb processed the multiplex PCR reads anew with MiXCR; each CDR3 protein has one entry. The data show approximately 480,000 distinct CDR3 sequences, around 20% seen once.

J is TRBJ2-7 and V is TRBV11-2; perhaps D is TRBD1 or TRBD2 (5 bases each). The sequence derives from a young man with Graves' hyperthyroidism. Source material: blood. The CDR3 nucleotides read TGTGCCAGCAGCTTAGACAGGGACCACGAGCAGTACTTC. This gives the protein CASSLDRDHEQYF.